A single sample gave rise to the 13 T cell receptor beta chains below, sequenced in a study of T cells in Graves' hyperthyroidism and ophthalmopathy. RNA transcripts yielded amplified TCR beta CDR3 regions. A first-round RT-PCR of the TCR CDR3 used the HTBI primer set. TCRdb re-called the multiplex PCR reads through MiXCR, storing one row per CDR3 protein. This table has 550,000 to 600,000 distinct CDR3 sequences, approximately 15% appearing once. Sequenced sample: blood. These receptors all come from a young woman with Graves' hyperthyroidism.

This clonotype was seen more than once but under ten times. The chain combines TRBV28 with TRBJ2-2; TRBD1 matches at 11 bases. V gave up 2 bases and J gave up 6 bases; unmatched junction bases: 2. Germline CDR1 and CDR2: MDHEN and SYDVKM. The CDR3 loop spans 15 amino acids. The CDR3 loop reads CASSLPGQGAGELFF. The CDR3 region has the DNA TGTGCCAGCAGTTTACCGGGACAGGGGGCCGGGGAGCTGTTTTTT. Using reference TRBV28 and TRBJ2-2 for the parts outside the CDR3, the full variable domain is DVKVTQSSRYLVKRTGEKVFLECVQDMDHENMFWYRQDPGLGLRLIYFSYDVKMKEKGDIPEGYSVSREKKERFSLILESASTNQTSMYLCASSLPGQGAGELFFGEGSRLTVL.

This clonotype was picked up many times. V usage is TRBV2 and J usage is TRBJ2-7, with TRBD1 matching 8 bases. Germline CDR1 SNHLY, CDR2 FYNNEI. CDR3 length equals 16 residues. V gave up 6 bases and J gave up 0 bases; unmatched junction bases: 10. The CDR3 reads CASRLPGTGVSYEQYF. The CDR3 region has the DNA TGTGCCAGCAGGCTGCCTGGGACAGGAGTCTCCTACGAGCAGTACTTC.

In its sample, this clonotype was seen many times. The rearrangement links TRBV12-3 or TRBV12-4 to TRBJ1-5; the D is unclear. The CDR3 sequence is 13 residues long. V was shortened by 8 bases and J by 3 bases, with 11 bases between the two germline ends. CDR3 nucleotide sequence: TGTGCCAGCCGGGTAGGGTACAATCAGCCCCAGCATTTT. Encoded protein: CASRVGYNQPQHF.

The CDR3 here is CASSSPGREQFF. The CDR3 nucleotides are TGTGCCAGTAGTAGCCCAGGGAGGGAGCAGTTCTTC. The chain links TRBV19 to TRBJ2-1, with D perhaps TRBD2 (6 bases). In germline, CDR1 is LNHDA, CDR2 SQIVND (reference sequence). The germline V and J ends were trimmed by 4 bases and 10 bases, with 11 bases remaining between them. The CDR3 consists of 12 residues.

CDR3 nucleotides: TGCAGCGTCCACAGGGTCCCTGAAGCTTTCTTT. Protein: CSVHRVPEAFF. The V gene is TRBV29-1, the J gene TRBJ1-1, with a weak D call TRBD1 (6 bases). V gave up 6 bases and J gave up 6 bases, with 11 bases separating them. The V gene's germline CDR1 is SQVTM and CDR2 ANQGSEA. The CDR3 is made up of 11 amino acids. The complete variable domain, with remaining parts taken from reference TRBV29-1 and TRBJ1-1, reads SAVISQKPSRDICQRGTSLTIQCQVDSQVTMMFWYRQQPGQSLTLIATANQGSEATYESGFVIDKFPISRPNLTFSTLTVSNMSPEDSSIYLCSVHRVPEAFFGQGTRLTVV.

Many counts were recorded for this clonotype. The chain recombines TRBV12-3 or TRBV12-4 with TRBJ1-2; 7 bases agree with TRBD1. The J segment lost 5 bases and the V segment lost 5 bases, leaving 11 bases of the junction unmatched. The CDR3 sequence is 15 residues long. For the CDR3, the DNA is TGTGCCAGCAGTCAAAAGACAGGGACTGGGTATGGCTACACCTTC. Translating it yields CASSQKTGTGYGYTF.

This clonotype occurred a few times. The CDR3 sequence is CASSMIAGQPLQETQYF. As DNA, the CDR3 is TGTGCCAGCAGCATGATAGCGGGGCAACCACTCCAAGAGACCCAGTACTTC. The chain employs TRBV14 and TRBJ2-5, with TRBD2 matching 8 bases. The germline V gene has CDR1 SGHDN and CDR2 FVKESK. This CDR3 has 17 residues. V was pared by 5 bases and J by 1 base, with 12 bases of the junction left unmatched.

V usage is TRBV5-4 and J usage is TRBJ2-7; D unresolved. The V gene lost 3 bases and the J gene lost 5 bases, with 12 bases spanning the gap. The CDR3 runs 13 residues. Germline V gene data show CDR1 as SGHNT and CDR2 as YYREEE (reference sequence). The CDR3 spells CASSSSGQDEQYF. DNA for the CDR3: TGTGCCAGCAGCTCCTCTGGGCAGGACGAGCAGTACTTC. Complete variable domain (other parts from reference TRBV5-4 and TRBJ2-7): ETGVTQSPTHLIKTRGQQVTLRCSSQSGHNTVSWYQQALGQGPQFIFQYYREEENGRGNFPPRFSGLQFPNYSSELNVNALELDDSALYLCASSSSGQDEQYFGPGTRLTVT.

V and J are TRBV9 and TRBJ2-5; TRBD2 matches 10 bases. CDR1 is SGDLS and CDR2 is YYNGEE in the germline V gene. CDR3 length equals 15 residues. The ends lost 3 bases at V and 3 bases at J; junction bases unmatched: 5. The CDR3: CASSASGGAKETQYF. CDR3 sequence (DNA): TGTGCCAGCAGCGCCAGCGGGGGGGCTAAAGAGACCCAGTACTTC.

This clonotype came up many times. The chain combines TRBV13 with TRBJ2-3; 9 bases fit TRBD2. The J segment lost 2 bases and the V segment lost 5 bases, leaving 5 bases of the junction unmatched. The CDR3 totals 15 residues. The germline gives CDR1 PRHDT, CDR2 FYEKMQ (reference sequence). The CDR3 DNA is TGTGCCAGCAGCGTGCGGGGGGGAGACACAGATACGCAGTATTTT. Protein sequence: CASSVRGGDTDTQYF.

In this sample, this clonotype turned up a few times. The V gene is TRBV6-2 or TRBV6-3, the J gene TRBJ1-2; weak D call: TRBD1 (5 bases). The V end lost 5 bases, the J end lost 8 bases, and 21 bases lay between the germline ends. This CDR3 region has 15 residues. The germline V gene encodes CDR1 MNHEY and CDR2 SVGEGT. The CDR3 loop is CASSRETGTFWGYTF. The CDR3 nucleotides read TGTGCCAGCAGTCGCGAAACGGGGACGTTTTGGGGCTACACCTTC.

This clonotype has at least ten counts. This chain links TRBV7-3 with TRBJ1-1; no clear D. Trimming cost V 4 bases and J 4 bases, with 10 bases left between them. This CDR3 comprises 13 residues. The germline V gene has CDR1 SGHTA and CDR2 FQGTGA. CDR3 nucleotides: TGTGCCAGCAGCTCAAGGCACAGCACTGAAGCTTTCTTT. It yields the protein CASSSRHSTEAFF.

This clonotype was seen a few times. The V call is TRBV9, the J call TRBJ1-1; D is ambiguous. Germline loops: CDR1 SGDLS, CDR2 YYNGEE. The CDR3 totals 13 residues. Trimming removed 3 bases at V and 4 bases at J, with 10 bases between. CDR3 protein: CASSARSATEAFF. CDR3 DNA sequence: TGTGCCAGCAGCGCGAGGAGCGCCACTGAAGCTTTCTTT.